This entry lists 32 T cell receptor beta chains sequenced from one sample in a study of OX40 agonist ivuxolimab in advanced cancers. Sequencing was performed with immunoSEQ multiplex PCR; in TCRdb, only in-frame clones are kept and a portion is missing. The data show tens of thousands of clones, with 91% seen just once and 2.6% held by the top ten. The sample here was CD4+ or CD8+ T cells sorted from blood, taken in a trial of the OX40 agonist ivuxolimab. All receptors come from an adult with an advanced solid tumor such as melanoma, head and neck, liver or kidney cancer.

The chain carries TRBV19 and TRBJ1-5, with D possibly TRBD1 on 5 matching bases. CDR1 is LNHDA, CDR2 SQIVND, per germline (reference sequence). CDR3 length: 12 amino acids. The V end was cut by 5 bases, the J end by 11 bases, with 13 bases between. In DNA, the CDR3 is TGTGCCAGTAGTGGGCAGGGTTTAGCCCAGCATTTT. Translation: CASSGQGLAQHF.

A few counts support this clone. The chain is built from TRBV5-4 and TRBJ2-3; TRBD1 is a possible D gene (8 bases). Germline V gives CDR1 SGHNT, CDR2 YYREEE (reference sequence). Trimming stripped 3 bases from V and 4 bases from J, with 18 bases between. The CDR3 runs 16 residues. CDR3 nucleotide sequence: TGTGCCAGCAGCTCTAGGGAGGGACAGGTTGCAGATACGCAGTATTTT. Translation: CASSSREGQVADTQYF.

This clone showed up just once. The chain links TRBV7-9 to TRBJ1-1; 8 bases fit TRBD1. After removal of 5 bases from V and 0 bases from J, the junction contained 5 bases not matched to a gene. The CDR3 has 15 amino acids. Germline V lookup: CDR1 SEHNR, CDR2 FQNEAQ (reference sequence). The CDR3: CASSPQTGVNTEAFF. In nucleotides, the CDR3 is TGTGCCAGCAGCCCCCAGACAGGGGTGAACACTGAAGCTTTCTTT.

This clone was found a few times. The V call is TRBV10-1, the J call TRBJ1-4, with 8 bases aligning to TRBD1. Germline CDR1 and CDR2: WNHNN and SYGVQD (reference sequence). This CDR3 is 14 amino acids long. V gave up 11 bases and J gave up 4 bases; unmatched junction bases: 9. Written as DNA, the CDR3 is TGCGCCCCGGCAGGGGGCCGCCTTAATGAAAAACTGTTTTTT. Translating gives CAPAGGRLNEKLFF.

The CDR3 bases are TGCGCCAGCAGTCTGGGCGGGGCCGGGCTTACGCAGTATTTT. It is translated as CASSLGGAGLTQYF. V gene TRBV5-1 combines with J gene TRBJ2-3; tentatively, D is TRBD2 (6 bases). CDR3 length: 14 residues. Germline loops: CDR1 SGHRS, CDR2 YFSETQ. With 5 bases removed from V and 8 bases from J, the gap between germline ends came to 18 bases.

The J gene is TRBJ2-1, the V gene TRBV19, with D perhaps TRBD2 (5 bases). The length of the CDR3 is 15 residues. Trimming cost V 9 bases and J 2 bases, with 17 bases left between them. Germline V gene lookup returns CDR1 LNHDA and CDR2 SQIVND (reference sequence). The chain's CDR3 is CASHRGITTYNEQFF. Here the CDR3 DNA reads TGTGCCAGCCACCGAGGGATCACGACCTACAATGAGCAGTTCTTC.

CDR3 coding DNA: TGTGCCAGCAGCCAGGGGAGGTCTGGGGCCAACGTCCTGACTTTC. Translation: CASSQGRSGANVLTF. This chain uses TRBV4-2 with TRBJ2-6; TRBD2 might be the D (6 bases). V was pared by 3 bases and J by 1 base, with 7 bases between. The CDR3 loop spans 15 amino acids. The germline V gene has CDR1 LGHNA and CDR2 YNFKEQ.

The chain combines TRBV7-2 with TRBJ1-5, with 11 bases aligning to TRBD1. V lost 5 bases, J lost 6 bases, and 9 bases stayed unmatched. The CDR3 sequence is 16 residues long. CDR1 is SGHTA, CDR2 FQGNSA, per germline. CDR3 DNA: TGTGCCAGCAGCCCCCTTGGACAGGGGGCTGGTCAGCCCCAGCATTTT. This codes for CASSPLGQGAGQPQHF. Filled out from reference TRBV7-2 and TRBJ1-5, the complete variable domain reads GAGVSQSPSNKVTEKGKDVELRCDPISGHTALYWYRQSLGQGLEFLIYFQGNSAPDKSGLPSDRFSAERTGGSVSTLTIQRTQQEDSAVYLCASSPLGQGAGQPQHFGDGTRLSIL.

The rearrangement uses TRBV7-2 and TRBJ2-1; 12 bases agree with TRBD2. The CDR3 is 15 residues long. Germline V gives CDR1 SGHTA, CDR2 FQGNSA. V was pared by 3 bases and J by 7 bases, with 4 bases of the junction left unmatched. The CDR3 protein is CASSFTSGRWNEQFF. Here the CDR3 DNA reads TGTGCCAGCAGCTTTACTAGCGGGAGGTGGAATGAGCAGTTCTTC.

The chain has TRBV27 and TRBJ2-5; D uncertain. The ends were cut back, 8 bases at V and 4 bases at J, with 11 bases in the middle. Germline CDR1 and CDR2: MNHEY and SMNVEV (reference sequence). The CDR3 loop spans 12 amino acids. CDR3 bases: TGTGCCAGCTCAAGCCCCGGAGAGACCCAGTACTTC. Translation gives CASSSPGETQYF.

V and J are TRBV28 and TRBJ1-1; D is ambiguous. CDR1 and CDR2 from the germline V gene are MDHEN and SYDVKM. V was cut by 6 bases and J by 1 base, with 9 bases left in between. This CDR3 is built from 13 residues. The CDR3 loop reads CASRRAQNTEAFF. CDR3 DNA: TGTGCCAGCAGGCGGGCCCAGAACACTGAAGCTTTCTTT.

The chain links TRBV29-1 to TRBJ2-7; TRBD2 matches at 10 bases. CDR3 length: 13 amino acids. Germline V gene data show CDR1 as SQVTM and CDR2 as ANQGSEA. V lost 5 bases and J lost 6; bases outside the gene matches: 7. CDR3 DNA: TGCAGCGTTTGGCTAGCGGGAGTACCCGAGCAGTACTTC. It is translated as CSVWLAGVPEQYF.

The chain employs TRBV28 and TRBJ2-1, with D possibly matching TRBD2 (6 bases). Germline CDR1 reads MDHEN; CDR2 reads SYDVKM. This CDR3 region has 11 residues. V was shortened by 3 bases and J by 11 bases, with 8 bases between the two germline ends. CDR3 sequence reads: CASSFGLKQFF. The CDR3 DNA is TGTGCCAGCAGTTTCGGACTAAAGCAGTTCTTC.

V is TRBV11-3 and J is TRBJ1-4; unclear D gene. The length of the CDR3 is 14 residues. V was pared by 5 bases and J by 4 bases, with 11 bases between. Looked up from germline, CDR1 is SGHNT and CDR2 is YENEEA. CDR3 loop: CASSLLDGNEKLFF. The DNA of the CDR3 is TGTGCCAGCAGCCTATTGGACGGTAATGAAAAACTGTTTTTT.

This clone showed up just once. V gene TRBV27 combines with J gene TRBJ2-3; tentative D call: TRBD2 (6 bases). The CDR3 has 13 residues. Germline V gene lookup returns CDR1 MNHEY and CDR2 SMNVEV (reference sequence). Trimming stripped 3 bases from V and 6 bases from J, with 10 bases between. The CDR3 is CASSLEGLDTQYF. The CDR3 coding sequence is TGTGCCAGCAGTTTGGAGGGATTGGATACGCAGTATTTT.

The chain is built from TRBV6-5 and TRBJ2-1, with 11 bases lining up with TRBD2. CDR1 and CDR2 from the germline V gene are MNHEY and SVGAGI. CDR3 length: 13 residues. V lost 11 bases, J lost 6 bases, and 6 bases stayed unmatched. CDR3 DNA sequence: TGTGCCTCGGGGGGACTAGCGGCCAATGAGCAGTTCTTC. Its protein product is CASGGLAANEQFF.

The J gene is TRBJ1-2, the V gene TRBV19; 8 nucleotides agree with TRBD1. The junction had 13 bases not matched to a gene; V was cut back by 9 bases and J by 7 bases. Germline V gene lookup returns CDR1 LNHDA and CDR2 SQIVND (reference sequence). The CDR3 spans 14 residues. The CDR3: CASREAGGSSGYTF. CDR3 coding DNA: TGTGCCAGCCGGGAGGCAGGGGGCTCTAGTGGCTACACCTTC.

The rearrangement links TRBV9 to TRBJ2-2; TRBD2 is a possible D gene (6 bases). The germline V gene has CDR1 SGDLS and CDR2 YYNGEE. This CDR3 comprises 16 residues. Between the trimmed V and J ends, which lost 4 bases and 5 bases, there was a span of 18 bases. This chain's CDR3 is CASSPRGTYQTGELFF. CDR3 sequence (DNA): TGTGCCAGCAGCCCCCGGGGGACCTACCAGACCGGGGAGCTGTTTTTT.

This clone has at least ten counts. The chain uses TRBV19 and TRBJ1-5; 7 nucleotides agree with TRBD1. With 9 bases clipped from V and 5 bases from J, the junction kept 4 bases outside the gene matches. This CDR3 spans 12 amino acids. Germline V gene sequence: CDR1 LNHDA, CDR2 SQIVND (reference sequence). In DNA form, the CDR3 reads TGTGCCAGCACGACAGGGTATCAGCCCCAGCATTTT. This encodes CASTTGYQPQHF.

In this sample, this clone turned up once. The V call is TRBV2, the J call TRBJ1-1, with D unclear. This CDR3 has 14 residues. Germline V gene data show CDR1 as SNHLY and CDR2 as FYNNEI. The ends were cut back, 7 bases at V and 5 bases at J, with 17 bases in the middle. CDR3 nucleotides: TGTGCCAGCACACTGGGAGAAGGTGGGACTGAAGCTTTCTTT. Translated, it gives CASTLGEGGTEAFF.

The chain recombines TRBV15 with TRBJ2-1, with D perhaps assigned TRBD1 or TRBD2 (5 bases each). Germline V gene sequence: CDR1 LNHNV, CDR2 YYDKDF (reference sequence). The V end was cut by 3 bases, the J end by 7 bases, with 7 bases between. The CDR3 length is 12 residues. In nucleotides, the CDR3 is TGTGCCACCAGCAGTTGGGGGAATGAGCAGTTCTTC. This translates into CATSSWGNEQFF.

CDR3 coding DNA: TGTGCCAGCAGCGATCGACAGGGGGCCGCAGATACGCAGTATTTT. Amino acids: CASSDRQGAADTQYF. The rearrangement joins TRBV28 to TRBJ2-3; TRBD1 agrees at 10 bases. CDR3 size: 15 residues. V lost 6 bases to trimming and J lost 4 bases; unmatched junction nucleotides: 7. CDR1 MDHEN and CDR2 SYDVKM come from the germline V gene. The whole variable domain, filled in from reference TRBV28 and TRBJ2-3, reads DVKVTQSSRYLVKRTGEKVFLECVQDMDHENMFWYRQDPGLGLRLIYFSYDVKMKEKGDIPEGYSVSREKKERFSLILESASTNQTSMYLCASSDRQGAADTQYFGPGTRLTVL.

The chain is built from TRBV19 and TRBJ1-4; 12 bases line up with TRBD1. V trimming: 6 bases; J trimming: 3 bases; junction bases outside the gene matches: 2. The CDR3 runs to 15 residues. Germline-derived CDR1 and CDR2 are LNHDA and SQIVND (reference sequence). The CDR3: CASSGTGGPNEKLFF. The CDR3 DNA reads as TGTGCCAGTAGCGGGACAGGGGGCCCTAATGAAAAACTGTTTTTT.

This chain joins TRBV6-5 and TRBJ2-7, with TRBD1 matching 7 bases. V lost 5 bases to trimming and J lost 4 bases; unmatched junction nucleotides: 11. In germline, CDR1 is MNHEY, CDR2 SVGAGI. CDR3 length: 15 amino acids. This CDR3 is CASSTLSTGTYEQYF. The CDR3, as DNA: TGTGCCAGCAGTACCTTGTCGACAGGGACATACGAGCAGTACTTC.

V usage is TRBV19 and J usage is TRBJ2-5, with TRBD1 as a possible D gene (5 bases). Trimming stripped 4 bases from V and 9 bases from J, with 15 bases between. This CDR3 is 13 amino acids long. Germline lookup yields CDR1 LNHDA and CDR2 SQIVND (reference sequence). CDR3 bases: TGTGCCAGTAGTACCACAGGAGCCAGGGCCCAGTACTTC. This encodes CASSTTGARAQYF.

The J gene is TRBJ1-3, the V gene TRBV6-5; D is uncertain. Germline values: CDR1 MNHEY, CDR2 SVGAGI. This CDR3 is built from 15 residues. With 6 bases removed from V and 4 bases from J, the gap between germline ends came to 16 bases. The CDR3 loop reads CASSSGPNSGNTIYF. CDR3 DNA sequence: TGTGCCAGCAGCTCCGGACCTAACTCCGGAAACACCATATATTTT.

This clone was seen a single time. The rearrangement links TRBV5-1 to TRBJ2-1, with TRBD2 matching over 9 bases. The CDR3 has 14 amino acids. Trimming took 6 bases from V and 6 from J; bases not matched to a gene: 7. Germline-derived CDR1 and CDR2 are SGHRS and YFSETQ. The CDR3 nucleotides are TGCGCCAGCACGACTTTAGCGGGGGCCAATGAGCAGTTCTTC. This codes for CASTTLAGANEQFF.

V usage is TRBV6-1 and J usage is TRBJ1-5; D gene ambiguous. V lost 2 bases and J 7 bases, leaving 6 bases between the germline ends. CDR3 length equals 12 residues. Germline V gene sequence: CDR1 MNHNS, CDR2 SASEGT. The CDR3 DNA follows: TGTGCCAGCAGTGAACTGGAGCAGCCCCAGCATTTT. Its protein is CASSELEQPQHF.

The chain links TRBV6-5 to TRBJ1-2; the D gene is possibly TRBD1 (5 bases). The CDR3 spans 15 residues. Germline CDR1 MNHEY, CDR2 SVGAGI. V was trimmed by 5 bases and J by 1 base, leaving 14 bases between them. CDR3 sequence reads: CASSKIGGGNYGYTF. Here the CDR3 DNA reads TGTGCCAGCAGTAAGATCGGGGGGGGTAACTATGGCTACACCTTC.

The chain joins TRBV7-2 to TRBJ1-2; 7 bases agree with TRBD1. With 4 bases clipped from V and 6 bases from J, the junction kept 8 bases outside the gene matches. Germline loops: CDR1 SGHTA, CDR2 FQGNSA. The CDR3 length is 14 residues. This CDR3 reads CASSSNRGGNGYTF. For the CDR3, the DNA is TGTGCCAGCAGCTCCAACAGGGGTGGAAATGGCTACACCTTC. Drawing the rest from reference TRBV7-2 and TRBJ1-2, the complete variable domain is GAGVSQSPSNKVTEKGKDVELRCDPISGHTALYWYRQSLGQGLEFLIYFQGNSAPDKSGLPSDRFSAERTGGSVSTLTIQRTQQEDSAVYLCASSSNRGGNGYTFGSGTRLTVV.

The chain joins TRBV9 to TRBJ2-7, with a weak D call TRBD2 (6 bases). Per germline, CDR1 SGDLS and CDR2 YYNGEE. V dropped 7 bases and J dropped 2 bases, with 16 bases sitting between them. CDR3 size: 14 residues. In DNA form, the CDR3 reads TGTGCCAGCGCCGTACGGGAGTCGACCTACGAGCAGTACTTC. Protein sequence: CASAVRESTYEQYF.

The rearrangement joins TRBV27 to TRBJ2-1, with 8 bases fitting TRBD1. This CDR3 spans 13 amino acids. CDR1 and CDR2 from the germline V gene are MNHEY and SMNVEV (reference sequence). J lost 8 bases, V lost 8 bases, and 8 bases had no gene match. Written as DNA, the CDR3 is TGTGCCAGCCGTAATTGGACAGGGTATGAGCAGTTCTTC. It translates to CASRNWTGYEQFF.